This T cell receptor (beta chain) was observed in a study of shared clonotypes between healthy human individuals. The germline V and J ends were trimmed by 6 bases and 3 bases, with 11 bases remaining between them. The CDR3 has 13 residues. Per the germline V gene, CDR1 is SNHLY and CDR2 is FYNNEI. Study findings and constraints: Tissues were not sampled, only blood, and their repertoires likely differ. Represented genetic and exposure-history diversity was restricted by having few donors.

Of note for this clone: The antigen remains undetermined. The same CDR3 arises from other DNA sequences in this sample as well.

CD4+ cells yielded CD45RA+ naive and CD45RA-negative memory subsets. Assay used: immunoSEQ multiplex PCR; TCRdb lists only in-frame clones, some missing. The table lists a few million clones, approximately 90% of them singletons, with 0.37% in the top ten. This clonotype was obtained from a man between 18 and 29 years old in good health. Some clones in this sample may be carry-over from other donors' samples. The chain carries TRBV2 and TRBJ2-5, with D perhaps TRBD1 (6 bases). The sample comprised naive CD4+ T cells from PBMCs. Regarding subset: CD45RA+ positively selected. CDR3 sequence (DNA): TGTGCCAGCAGATTGGACAGAGAAGAGACCCAGTACTTC. Protein sequence: CASRLDREETQYF.